These 10 T cell receptor beta chains were sequenced from one sample in a study of identical twins. One entry per CDR3 protein results from TCRdb running MiXCR on the 5' RACE reads. This repertoire shows approximately 230,000 distinct CDR3 sequences, under 8.5% found once; its top ten account for about 14%. These data also featured in a second study, about T cells expressing NK-cell markers.

Sequencing was carried out using CD8+ T cells sorted from blood. Receptor source: a woman younger than 30 in good health.

This clonotype was detected a few times. The chain carries TRBV6-2 or TRBV6-3 and TRBJ2-2; D gene unclear. CDR3 length: 15 residues. Looked up from germline, CDR1 is MNHEY and CDR2 is SVGEGT. V was clipped by 6 bases and J by 0 bases, with 11 bases between them. This chain's CDR3 is CASRPELSNTGELFF. CDR3 nucleotides: TGTGCCAGCAGACCGGAACTATCGAACACCGGGGAGCTGTTTTTT.

This clonotype was found a few times. The chain has TRBV19 and TRBJ2-7; D call uncertain. The CDR3 extends over 14 amino acids. V lost 4 bases and J lost 5, with 15 bases in between. CDR1 and CDR2 from the germline V gene are LNHDA and SQIVND (reference sequence). CDR3 sequence: CASSTAGRPHEQYF. The CDR3 DNA sequence: TGTGCCAGTAGTACCGCCGGACGGCCCCACGAGCAGTACTTC.

There are a few counts of this clonotype. This chain joins TRBV7-9 and TRBJ2-7; D might be TRBD2 (6 bases). Germline values: CDR1 SEHNR, CDR2 FQNEAQ (reference sequence). CDR3 length equals 17 residues. V lost 2 bases and J 1 base, leaving 18 bases between the germline ends. This chain's CDR3 is CASSLSISGQPSYEQYF. The CDR3 region has the DNA TGTGCCAGCAGCTTATCGATTAGCGGACAACCATCCTACGAGCAGTACTTC.

This clonotype has a handful of counts. The chain recombines TRBV7-9 with TRBJ2-7; D assignment may be TRBD1 or TRBD2 (6 bases each). Germline V gene data show CDR1 as SEHNR and CDR2 as FQNEAQ (reference sequence). The CDR3 contains 15 residues. Between the trimmed V and J ends, which lost 5 bases and 4 bases, there was a span of 18 bases. CDR3 sequence: CASSRGDILGYEQYF. Written as DNA, the CDR3 is TGTGCCAGCAGCCGCGGGGACATTCTCGGATACGAGCAGTACTTC.

Only a few counts were recorded for this clonotype. The chain employs TRBV2 and TRBJ2-1, with TRBD2 identical over 7 bases. The CDR3 covers 14 residues. V dropped 3 bases and J dropped 10; count of bases not matched to a gene: 9. The germline gives CDR1 SNHLY, CDR2 FYNNEI. CDR3 in amino acids: CASSDLGGRAEQFF. The CDR3 nucleotides are TGTGCCAGCAGTGATTTGGGCGGGAGAGCGGAGCAGTTCTTC.

Ten or more counts support this clonotype. This sequence joins TRBV6-5 and TRBJ2-1; D possibly corresponds to TRBD2 (6 bases). V was shortened by 2 bases and J by 0 bases, with 8 bases between the two germline ends. Germline CDR1 MNHEY, CDR2 SVGAGI. The CDR3 extends over 15 amino acids. The CDR3 region has the DNA TGTGCCAGCAGTTACCTTAGCGGCTCCTACAATGAGCAGTTCTTC. Translating it yields CASSYLSGSYNEQFF.

This clonotype was counted ten times or more. V is TRBV7-2 and J is TRBJ1-1; no reliable D call. This CDR3 is 11 amino acids long. The germline V and J ends were trimmed by 5 bases and 1 base, with 2 bases remaining between them. CDR1 and CDR2 (germline): SGHTA, FQGNSA. The CDR3: CASSTNTEAFF. The CDR3 DNA follows: TGTGCCAGCAGCACGAACACTGAAGCTTTCTTT.

This clonotype occurred a few times. The rearrangement joins TRBV5-6 to TRBJ1-5; D is possibly TRBD1 (5 bases). V lost 4 bases and J 7 bases, leaving 12 bases between the germline ends. This CDR3 has 13 residues. The germline CDR1 and CDR2 sequences are SGHDT and YYEEEE. Here the CDR3 DNA reads TGTGCCAGCAGCGTCCAGGGTGGACAGCCCCAGCATTTT. Translated: CASSVQGGQPQHF.

This chain links TRBV7-2 with TRBJ2-3, with a weak D call TRBD1 (6 bases). The CDR3 is 15 residues long. Germline V gene sequence: CDR1 SGHTA, CDR2 FQGNSA. V lost 2 bases and J 4 bases, leaving 13 bases between the germline ends. The CDR3 sequence is CASSLFTGFPDTQYF. The DNA of the CDR3 is TGTGCCAGCAGCTTATTCACAGGGTTTCCAGATACGCAGTATTTT.

This clonotype was observed a few times. This rearrangement joins TRBV7-2 to TRBJ2-3; 7 bases map to TRBD1. This CDR3 has 15 amino acids. CDR1 SGHTA and CDR2 FQGNSA come from the germline V gene. Trimming took 1 base from V and 5 from J; bases not matched to a gene: 6. The CDR3 nucleotides read TGTGCCAGCAGCTTAGAGGGGGCGGCCCAAGATACGCAGTATTTT. Residues: CASSLEGAAQDTQYF.